The TCR beta chain described here comes from a study of shared clonotypes between healthy human individuals. Only CD45RO-negative cells positively selected for CCR7 counted as naive CD8 cells, so terminally differentiated effector memory CD45RA+ cells were excluded. Overall study results and limits: Generation probability values for non-shared clonotypes were lower than those for clonotypes shared by all four donors.

On this clone itself: The antigen remains unidentified.

The CDR3 totals 14 residues. Germline CDR1 and CDR2: LNHNV and YYDKDF (reference sequence). The V and J ends lost 5 bases and 4 bases respectively, with 12 bases between them. In the source study's methods: Filtering was not the same, since immunoSEQ gave junction-only sequences without quality scores. Assay: immunoSEQ multiplex PCR; the TCRdb copy retains only in-frame clones and omits some. D and trimming were read from the DNA, whereas the V and J calls and clone size are those reported in that table. Of some 1,900,000 clones in the sample, roughly 94% were seen once. The clonotype comes from a man aged 18 to 29 in good health. This chain joins TRBV15 and TRBJ1-5; D ambiguous. Sequencing used naive CD8+ T cells sorted from blood. The CDR3 DNA follows: TGTGCCACCAGCCCCGAAGGAGGGAATCAGCCCCAGCATTTT. This sequence encodes CATSPEGGNQPQHF.